This T cell receptor beta chain was recovered during a study of shared T cell receptors in the human thymus. With V trimmed by 3 bases and J by 8 bases, 10 bases remained unmatched. The CDR3 has 15 amino acids. Germline V CDR1 and CDR2: SGHRS, YFSETQ. The assay was immunoSEQ multiplex PCR, and TCRdb's table has in-frame clones only and misses some. This sample has 700,000 or so clones, with 70% to 90% found just once. This same sample was also part of a study on human thymus T cells. From that paper: Thymus was obtained from resections taken during corrective heart surgery. Repertoires sampled from thymus and blood appeared biased in V and J gene usage. A high degree of thymic repertoire overlap among unrelated individuals was reported in related research.

The source material was thymocytes. The TCR was taken from a girl under three years old with a congenital heart defect. The chain has TRBV5-1 and TRBJ2-1, with TRBD2 identical over 8 bases. The chain's CDR3 is CASSSGTSISHEQFF. The CDR3 DNA reads as TGCGCCAGCAGCTCCGGGACTAGTATATCCCATGAGCAGTTCTTC.